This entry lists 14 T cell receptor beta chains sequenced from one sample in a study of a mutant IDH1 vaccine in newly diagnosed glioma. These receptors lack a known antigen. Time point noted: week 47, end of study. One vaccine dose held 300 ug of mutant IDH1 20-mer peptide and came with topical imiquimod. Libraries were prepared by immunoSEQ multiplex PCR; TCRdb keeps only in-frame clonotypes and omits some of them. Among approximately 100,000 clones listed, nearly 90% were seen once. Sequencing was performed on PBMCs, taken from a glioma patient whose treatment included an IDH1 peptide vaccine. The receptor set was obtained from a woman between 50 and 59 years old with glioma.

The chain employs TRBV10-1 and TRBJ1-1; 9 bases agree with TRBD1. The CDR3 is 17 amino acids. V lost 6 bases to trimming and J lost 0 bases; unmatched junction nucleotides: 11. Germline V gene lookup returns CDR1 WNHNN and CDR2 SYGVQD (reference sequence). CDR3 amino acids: CASSHGTGRNMNTEAFF. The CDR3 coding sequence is TGCGCCAGCAGCCACGGGACAGGGAGGAACATGAACACTGAAGCTTTCTTT.

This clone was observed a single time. In DNA form, the CDR3 reads TGTGCCAGCAGTTTGGTGGACAGCTACGAGCAGTACTTC. Its protein is CASSLVDSYEQYF. The chain carries TRBV28 and TRBJ2-7, with TRBD1 as a possible D gene (6 bases). This CDR3 comprises 13 residues. V gave up 3 bases and J gave up 3 bases, with 9 bases separating them. Germline V CDR1 and CDR2: MDHEN, SYDVKM. Together with reference TRBV28 and TRBJ2-7, the CDR3 gives the full variable domain: DVKVTQSSRYLVKRTGEKVFLECVQDMDHENMFWYRQDPGLGLRLIYFSYDVKMKEKGDIPEGYSVSREKKERFSLILESASTNQTSMYLCASSLVDSYEQYFGPGTRLTVT.

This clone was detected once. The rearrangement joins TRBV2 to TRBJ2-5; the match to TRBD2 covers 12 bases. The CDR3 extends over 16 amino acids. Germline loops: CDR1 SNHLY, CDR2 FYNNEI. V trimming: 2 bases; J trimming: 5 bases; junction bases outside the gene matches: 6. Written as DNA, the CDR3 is TGTGCCAGCAGTGAAAGGTTAACTAGCGGGAGGGAGACCCAGTACTTC. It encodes CASSERLTSGRETQYF.

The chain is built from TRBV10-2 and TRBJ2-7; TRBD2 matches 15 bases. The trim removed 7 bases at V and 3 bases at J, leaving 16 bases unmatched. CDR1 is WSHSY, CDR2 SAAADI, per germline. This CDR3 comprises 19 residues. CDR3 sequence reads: CASNPRLGTSGRWLYEQYF. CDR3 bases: TGCGCCAGCAACCCACGACTAGGGACTAGCGGGAGGTGGCTCTACGAGCAGTACTTC.

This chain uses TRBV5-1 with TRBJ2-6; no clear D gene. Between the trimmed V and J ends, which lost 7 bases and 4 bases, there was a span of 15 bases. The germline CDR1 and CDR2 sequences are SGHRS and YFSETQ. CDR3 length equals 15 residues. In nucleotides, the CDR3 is TGCGCCAGCGGGCCCTCAGCGACGGGGGCCAACGTCCTGACTTTC. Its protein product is CASGPSATGANVLTF.

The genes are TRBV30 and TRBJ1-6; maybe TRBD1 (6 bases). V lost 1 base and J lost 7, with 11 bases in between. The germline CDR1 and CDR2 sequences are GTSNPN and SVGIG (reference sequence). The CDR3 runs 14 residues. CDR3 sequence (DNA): TGTGCCTGGAGTGCCGGACAGACAAATTCACCCCTCCACTTT. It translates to CAWSAGQTNSPLHF.

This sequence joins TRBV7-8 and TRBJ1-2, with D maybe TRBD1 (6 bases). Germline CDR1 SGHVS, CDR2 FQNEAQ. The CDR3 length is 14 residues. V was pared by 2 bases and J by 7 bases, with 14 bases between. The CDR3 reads CASSLRGGLVGYTF. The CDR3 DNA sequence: TGTGCCAGCAGCTTACGGGGGGGGCTCGTTGGCTACACCTTC. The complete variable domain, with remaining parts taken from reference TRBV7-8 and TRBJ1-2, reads GAGVSQSPRYKVAKRGQDVALRCDPISGHVSLFWYQQALGQGPEFLTYFQNEAQLDKSGLPSDRFFAERPEGSVSTLKIQRTQQEDSAVYLCASSLRGGLVGYTFGSGTRLTVV.

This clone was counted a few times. The CDR3 nucleotides are TGCGCCAGCAGCCAAGAGGGAAATAGCGCTGGAGATACGCAGTATTTT. Translated, it gives CASSQEGNSAGDTQYF. The J gene is TRBJ2-3, the V gene TRBV4-1, with a tentative D call TRBD2 (5 bases). The CDR3 loop spans 16 amino acids. CDR1 and CDR2 (germline): MGHRA, YSYEKL. V lost 0 bases and J lost 5, with 15 bases in between.

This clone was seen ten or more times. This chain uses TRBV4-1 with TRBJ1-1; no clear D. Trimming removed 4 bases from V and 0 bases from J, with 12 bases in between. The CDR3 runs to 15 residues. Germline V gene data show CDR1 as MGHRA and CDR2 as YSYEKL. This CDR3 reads CASSPLKGMNTEAFF. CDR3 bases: TGCGCCAGCAGCCCGCTCAAGGGAATGAACACTGAAGCTTTCTTT.

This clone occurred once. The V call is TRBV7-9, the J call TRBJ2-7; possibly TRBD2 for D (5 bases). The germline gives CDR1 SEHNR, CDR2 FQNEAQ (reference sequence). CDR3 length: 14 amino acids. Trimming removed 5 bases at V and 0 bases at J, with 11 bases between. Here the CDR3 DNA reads TGTGCCAGCAGCACGGACTTTCGCTCCTACGAGCAGTACTTC. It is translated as CASSTDFRSYEQYF. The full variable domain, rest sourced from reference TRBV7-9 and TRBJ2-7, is DTGVSQNPRHKITKRGQNVTFRCDPISEHNRLYWYRQTLGQGPEFLTYFQNEAQLEKSRLLSDRFSAERPKGSFSTLEIQRTEQGDSAMYLCASSTDFRSYEQYFGPGTRLTVT.

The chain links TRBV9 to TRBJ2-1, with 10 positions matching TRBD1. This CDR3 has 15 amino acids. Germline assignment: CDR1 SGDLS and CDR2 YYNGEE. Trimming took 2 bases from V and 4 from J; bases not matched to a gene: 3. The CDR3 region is CASSVRTGGYNEQFF. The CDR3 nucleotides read TGTGCCAGCAGCGTGCGGACAGGGGGTTACAATGAGCAGTTCTTC. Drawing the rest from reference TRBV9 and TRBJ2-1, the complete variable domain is DSGVTQTPKHLITATGQRVTLRCSPRSGDLSVYWYQQSLDQGLQFLIQYYNGEERAKGNILERFSAQQFPDLHSELNLSSLELGDSALYFCASSVRTGGYNEQFFGPGTRLTVL.

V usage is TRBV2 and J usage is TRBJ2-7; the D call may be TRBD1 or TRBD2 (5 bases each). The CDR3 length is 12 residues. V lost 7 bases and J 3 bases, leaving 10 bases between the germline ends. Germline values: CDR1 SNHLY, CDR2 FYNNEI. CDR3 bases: TGTGCCAGCAAGGGACGGCGCTACGAGCAGTACTTC. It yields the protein CASKGRRYEQYF.

For the CDR3, the DNA is TGTGCCAGCAGTCAAGGCCCATATAGCAATCAGCCCCAGCATTTT. The encoded protein is CASSQGPYSNQPQHF. V and J are TRBV9 and TRBJ1-5, with D uncertain. The length of the CDR3 is 15 residues. The V end lost 5 bases, the J end lost 0 bases, and 12 bases lay between the germline ends. The germline V gene has CDR1 SGDLS and CDR2 YYNGEE.

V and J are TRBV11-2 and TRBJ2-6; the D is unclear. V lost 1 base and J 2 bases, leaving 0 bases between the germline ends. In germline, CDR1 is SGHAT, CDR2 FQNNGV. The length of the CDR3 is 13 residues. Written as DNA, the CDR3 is TGTGCCAGCAGCTTAGCTGGGGCCAACGTCCTGACTTTC. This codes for CASSLAGANVLTF.